What follows is one TCR beta chain and its context. Its antigen has not been determined. This probably arose from a read error, given a far larger clone one base away. This CDR3 is also generated by other DNA sequences in the sample. TCR CDR3 regions were amplified from genomic DNA by multiplex PCR using the deep immunoSEQ assay. Extracted genomic DNA from each cell subset was spread evenly across all wells of several immunoSEQ 96-well plates, with each plate serving as a replicate. For unsorted PBMC, roughly 300 ng of genomic DNA, equivalent to tens of thousands of T cell genomes, went into each replicate PCR. Ten immunoSEQ deep assay plates were used to sequence unsorted PBMC genomic DNA. Purified libraries were quantified with a Qubit 3.0 fluorometer, sized on a Bioanalyzer 2100, and re-quantified with the KAPA Library Quantification kit. A separate single-read 150-cycle Illumina NextSeq 550 flow cell was used to sequence each immunoSEQ 96-well plate. The original methods were these. Because the immunoSEQ output held only junctional sequences and lacked quality scores, the filtering could not match the filtering applied to full-length reads. Sequences were annotated with PyIR, a Python wrapper for IgBLAST v1.9, using IMGT germline references to assign V/J genes and CDR3. Any read was removed if the V/J assignment was weak (E-value above 1e-6), the CDR3 was missing, or the read contained stop codons, out-of-frame junctions, or ambiguous translated residues. V3J clonotypes were defined by identical inferred V gene, J gene, and CDR3 amino acid sequence. Percentage overlap between repertoires was calculated by dividing the number of shared unique clonotypes by the size of the smaller repertoire. Repertoire richness was assessed with RTK rarefaction, the Chao1 estimator, and Recon v2.1 estimates of unobserved clonotypes. TCRdb mirrors the immuneACCESS table, restricted to in-frame sequences. Some clones are absent from its copies; in checked studies, under half trace to an unresolved V gene, and the reason for the others is unknown. V, J and clone size are taken as reported in that table, and D and trimming were inferred from the DNA itself. The sample table lists about 560,000 clones, roughly 79% of them with a count of one. About 12% of the sample is in the top ten clones.

The sample comes from a study of shared clonotypes between healthy human individuals (dated by TCRdb to about 2020). The study in broad terms: The cohort included three men and a couple of women between 18 and 49 years of age. To estimate repertoire size and how much clonotypes are shared between individuals, the study performed deep sequencing of blood TCR repertoires from 4 to 6 healthy adults. To increase sequencing depth and limit assay-specific biases, TCR repertoire library preparation and sequencing were carried out by different laboratories using diverse techniques. Between about 0.8 and 8.9 billion PBMCs per donor were obtained by leukapheresis.

Trimming takes 5 bases off V and 2 bases off J; junction bases not matched to a gene: 6. Taken from the germline V gene, the CDR1 and CDR2 loops are SQVTM and ANQGSEA. Inclusive of the bounding cysteine and phenylalanine, the CDR3 is 13 residues long. Only the CDR3 DNA stays, 39 bases, in frame from base 1. Study-level results and caveats: Because the study included a small number of donors, the genetic and exposure-history diversity represented was limited. Based on pairwise subsampling, the degree of clonotype sharing among donors was expected to be affected by sequencing depth. Sampling was limited to blood, and TCR repertoires in tissue likely differ from TCR repertoires in blood.

The donors were healthy, HIV-negative adults who had no recently reported acute infections or vaccinations. Only Caucasian adults living in Nashville, Tennessee, USA were represented among the donors. For unsorted samples, tens of millions of PBMCs were counted and genomic DNA was extracted with the QIAamp DNA Blood Mini kit. Blood was obtained by leukapheresis, after which PBMCs were separated by Ficoll-Histopaque density gradient centrifugation and cryopreserved in liquid nitrogen vapor phase. The receptor's source is a woman in her 40s in good health. Some clones in this sample may be carry-over from other donors' samples. Source material: PBMCs. This sequence uses TRBV29-1 and TRBJ2-7; TRBD1 aligns with 7 central bases. The sequenced DNA: TGCAGCGTTAGGACAGGAGTGACCTACGAGCAGTACTTC. The resulting protein is CSVRTGVTYEQYF.